Sequencing of this TCR beta chain was carried out in a study of T cells after yellow fever vaccination. Study-wide results and limits: Abundant clonotypes from the bulk population could have been carried over as contaminants into FACS-sorted repertoires. Boosting was followed by the reappearance of most primary-vaccination clones (under 97% CD4, under 90% CD8).

The CDR3 contains 15 residues. J gave up 5 bases and V 5 bases, and 10 bases lay outside the gene matches. CDR1 SGHTA and CDR2 FQGNSA come from the germline V gene. This clonotype was detected only a few times. Its matching antigen is unknown. In making TCR cDNA, 5'RACE template switching added a universal primer site and UMIs to it. MiXCR was run by TCRdb on the 5' RACE reads, yielding one entry per CDR3 protein. This sample yields 550,000 to 750,000 distinct CDR3 sequences, of which 13% are seen a single time; more than 12% belongs to the top ten. The gene calls are TRBV7-2 and TRBJ2-5; 8 bases agree with TRBD2. Here the sequenced sample was PBMCs, taken on the day of the yellow fever booster vaccination. This TCR was recovered from a man under 40 who received the YFV17D yellow fever vaccine. This CDR3 reads CASSLFGLAMETQYF. CDR3 nucleotides: TGTGCCAGCAGCCTGTTCGGACTAGCTATGGAGACCCAGTACTTC.